This T cell receptor (beta chain) derives from a study of blood T cell repertoires in COVID-19. Across the study: T cells, B-cell-depleted T cells, or PBMCs supplied cDNA or gDNA.

V lost 6 bases, J lost 2 bases, and 13 bases lay in between. Germline V gene lookup returns CDR1 SGHAT and CDR2 FQNNGV. This CDR3 is 14 amino acids long. This table comes from immunoSEQ multiplex PCR, and its TCRdb copy is limited to in-frame clones, with some not included. Among tens of thousands of clones listed, roughly 90% were seen once. The receptor's source is a man aged 50 or older with COVID-19, enrolled during active disease. The chain recombines TRBV11-2 with TRBJ2-5; unclear D gene. Sequenced: peripheral blood. The CDR3: CASRNTGPQETQYF. CDR3 nucleotides: TGTGCCAGCAGGAATACGGGTCCGCAAGAGACCCAGTACTTC. The variable domain in full, completed from reference TRBV11-2 and TRBJ2-5, reads EAGVAQSPRYKIIEKRQSVAFWCNPISGHATLYWYQQILGQGPKLLIQFQNNGVVDDSQLPKDRFSAERLKGVDSTLKIQPAKLEDSAVYLCASRNTGPQETQYFGPGTRLLVL.